This TCR beta chain was identified in a study of T cell responses to AZD1222 COVID-19 vaccine. The CDR3 has 15 amino acids. The V end was cut by 10 bases, the J end by 0 bases, with 13 bases between. The V gene's germline CDR1 is MNHEY and CDR2 SVGAGI. The method was immunoSEQ multiplex PCR; TCRdb's version includes in-frame clones alone and lacks a portion of them. This table holds over 120,000 clones. Study outcomes and limitations: Samples come after the peak T cell response, not at day 14.

A note on this clone: Antigen: not known.

The V call is TRBV6-5, the J call TRBJ1-6; weak D call: TRBD1 (5 bases). The sample comprised peripheral blood. This receptor was obtained from an adult in good health. The CDR3 nucleotides are TGTGCCACCCAGACAGTGAGCTCCTATAATTCACCCCTCCACTTT. Amino acid sequence: CATQTVSSYNSPLHF.